Listed below are T cell receptor beta chains from one sample, sequenced in a study of cytomegalovirus exposure and HLA in healthy donors. TCRdb's copy holds only in-frame clones and misses some; the assay was immunoSEQ multiplex PCR. The table includes 100,000 to 150,000 clones, about 85% detected once. The sequenced material came from PBMCs. The source is a boy aged 5-17 years in good health and CMV-seronegative. The CDR3 runs from the conserved cysteine through the conserved F or W. D genes are given only for firm matches. The size of a clone is reported for some rows only, either as once, few or many, or as a class for expanded clones.

cdr3_nt cdr3_aa d_call j_call clone_size v_call
TGTGCCAGCAGCTTTCGAGAGGGGACAGGGGGATACGAGCAGTACTTC CASSFREGTGGYEQYF TRBD1 TRBJ2-7 - TRBV5-6
TGCGCCAGCAGCCAAGAGGGCGAAGGGGCAATGAACACTGAAGCTTTCTTT CASSQEGEGAMNTEAFF - TRBJ1-1 - TRBV4-1
TGTGCCAGCAGCTTACCGACTAGCGGGGTATACGAGCAGTACTTC CASSLPTSGVYEQYF TRBD2 TRBJ2-7 - TRBV7-9
TGTGCCTGGCGGGGGACGGACACTGAAGCTTTCTTT CAWRGTDTEAFF - TRBJ1-1 - TRBV30
TGCGCCAGCAGCGCGGGACAGGGTTCCTACGAGCAGTACTTC CASSAGQGSYEQYF TRBD1 TRBJ2-7 - TRBV5-1
TGCGCCAGCAGCTTTCCGGGAACAACTAGCACAGATACGCAGTATTTT CASSFPGTTSTDTQYF - TRBJ2-3 - TRBV5-1
TGTGCCAGCAGACCCCCGGACAGGAGCAACTATGGCTACACCTTC CASRPPDRSNYGYTF TRBD1 TRBJ1-2 - TRBV28
TGCGCCAGCTTGGAGGGGGCCCTCACAGATACGCAGTATTTT CASLEGALTDTQYF - TRBJ2-3 - TRBV5-1
TGTGCCAGCAGTGTACGGCAGGGTAGCAATCAGCCCCAGCATTTT CASSVRQGSNQPQHF - TRBJ1-5 few TRBV2
TGTGCCAGTAGTATCGAGGGTTCAAGTAGAAACACCATATATTTT CASSIEGSSRNTIYF - TRBJ1-3 once TRBV19
TGTGCCAGCAGCTTAGTCGGGATTGGTGGCTACACCTTC CASSLVGIGGYTF - TRBJ1-2 - TRBV7-2
TGTGCCAGCAGCCAAGGACAGGGGGCGGTGCGGGAGCAGTACTTC CASSQGQGAVREQYF TRBD1 TRBJ2-7 - TRBV9
TGTGCCACCAATGCCAACGACAGGGCCCCCACAGATACGCAGTATTTT CATNANDRAPTDTQYF TRBD1 TRBJ2-3 - TRBV19
TGTGCCAGCAGTCGACCGGGGGGAAAAGAGACCCAGTACTTC CASSRPGGKETQYF TRBD2 TRBJ2-5 - TRBV27
TGTGCCAGCAGTTTCTCGGTGAACACTGAAGCTTTCTTT CASSFSVNTEAFF - TRBJ1-1 - TRBV27
TGTGCCAGCAGCTTAGTAGGAGATGGCTACACCTTC CASSLVGDGYTF - TRBJ1-2 - TRBV7-9
TGTGCCAGCAGCCGAGGACTAGCGGGGGGCCGGAGCTCCTACGAGCAGTACTTC CASSRGLAGGRSSYEQYF TRBD2 TRBJ2-7 once TRBV7-2
TGTGCTAGCAGCTCTCTAGCGGATCTTAGCGGACTTAGCCAAGAGACCCAGTACTTC CASSSLADLSGLSQETQYF TRBD2 TRBJ2-5 - TRBV7-7